The 11 T cell receptor beta chains presented below share a single source sample, sequenced in a study of T cell responses to AZD1222 COVID-19 vaccine. Sequenced by immunoSEQ multiplex PCR; TCRdb stores in-frame clones only, minus some. The table shows 20,000 or so clones, with more than 80% occurring only once. Sequences were derived from peripheral blood, sampled 28 days after the second AZD1222 dose. These receptors were obtained from an adult who received the AZD1222 COVID-19 vaccine.

In this sample, this clone turned up once. V gene TRBV4-1 combines with J gene TRBJ1-3; D gene ambiguous. Germline CDR1 MGHRA, CDR2 YSYEKL. The CDR3 spans 14 residues. Trimming shortened V by 0 bases and J by 4 bases, and 7 bases separated the two germline ends. CDR3 nucleotides: TGCGCCAGCAGCCAAGATGTCAGGGGAAACACCATATATTTT. This translates into CASSQDVRGNTIYF.

The V and J genes are TRBV3-1 (or the pseudogene TRBV3-2) and TRBJ1-1, with D tentatively TRBD1 (5 bases). The CDR3 is made up of 15 amino acids. CDR1 LGHDT and CDR2 YNNKEL come from the germline V gene (reference sequence). With 1 base removed from V and 1 base from J, the gap between germline ends came to 10 bases. The CDR3 reads CASSQGQQANTEAFF. In nucleotides, the CDR3 is TGTGCCAGCAGCCAAGGTCAACAGGCGAACACTGAAGCTTTCTTT.

The CDR3, as DNA: TGTGCCACCGGGACCAGGCGCTCGAACACTGAAGCTTTCTTT. Translation: CATGTRRSNTEAFF. This chain joins TRBV6-5 and TRBJ1-1, with D possibly being TRBD1 (5 bases). CDR1 is MNHEY and CDR2 is SVGAGI in the germline V gene. The length of the CDR3 is 14 residues. The V gene lost 10 bases and the J gene lost 1 base, with 16 bases spanning the gap.

The chain has TRBV6-5 and TRBJ2-3; a weak D match, TRBD2 (6 bases). Trimming removed 6 bases from V and 6 bases from J, with 13 bases in between. The V gene's germline CDR1 is MNHEY and CDR2 SVGAGI. This CDR3 contains 13 residues. The CDR3 region is CASRGPAGDTQYF. The DNA of the CDR3 is TGTGCCAGCAGGGGTCCCGCGGGGGATACGCAGTATTTT.

This clone was seen a few times. V usage is TRBV6-2 or TRBV6-3 and J usage is TRBJ1-5, with no clear D. Looked up from germline, CDR1 is MNHEY and CDR2 is SVGEGT. V gave up 1 base and J gave up 7 bases, with 5 bases separating them. The length of the CDR3 is 12 residues. DNA for the CDR3: TGTGCCAGCAGTTACTTGACGCAGCCCCAGCATTTT. This codes for CASSYLTQPQHF.

The chain employs TRBV4-2 and TRBJ2-3, with unresolved D. Trimming took off 1 base at V and 3 bases at J, with 8 bases between the two ends. The CDR3 totals 14 residues. The germline V gene has CDR1 LGHNA and CDR2 YNFKEQ. The CDR3 DNA is TGTGCCAGCAGCCAAGTAGCCGGGACAGATACGCAGTATTTT. Translated, it gives CASSQVAGTDTQYF.

The rearrangement links TRBV3-1 (or the pseudogene TRBV3-2) to TRBJ2-1; 10 bases fit TRBD2. After removal of 5 bases from V and 3 bases from J, the junction contained 4 bases not matched to a gene. The CDR3 covers 15 residues. Germline V CDR1 and CDR2: LGHDT, YNNKEL (reference sequence). The CDR3 DNA is TGTGCCAGCAGCTCTAGCGGGGGTAACTACAATGAGCAGTTCTTC. This translates into CASSSSGGNYNEQFF.

The chain links TRBV18 to TRBJ1-5; D is uncertain. The CDR3 covers 13 residues. The germline V gene has CDR1 KGHSH and CDR2 LQKENI. V gave up 3 bases and J gave up 2 bases, with 5 bases separating them. CDR3 nucleotides: TGTGCCAGCTCACCGGTCGGCAATCAGCCCCAGCATTTT. This gives the protein CASSPVGNQPQHF.

V usage is TRBV6-5 and J usage is TRBJ1-1; D remains ambiguous. Germline values: CDR1 MNHEY, CDR2 SVGAGI. V was trimmed by 6 bases and J by 0 bases, leaving 8 bases between them. The CDR3 covers 13 residues. DNA of the CDR3: TGTGCCAGCAGGACGGATATGAACACTGAAGCTTTCTTT. Protein: CASRTDMNTEAFF.

This clone was recorded a few times. The V call is TRBV3-1 (or the pseudogene TRBV3-2), the J call TRBJ1-2; D remains ambiguous. V lost 3 bases to trimming and J lost 1 base, with 12 bases between them. Looked up from germline, CDR1 is LGHDT and CDR2 is YNNKEL (reference sequence). The CDR3 runs to 15 residues. This chain's CDR3 is CASSHLPSGNYGYTF. CDR3 DNA: TGTGCCAGCAGCCATCTCCCATCGGGTAACTATGGCTACACCTTC.

The chain recombines TRBV7-2 with TRBJ1-2; D remains unclear. Germline CDR1 reads SGHTA; CDR2 reads FQGNSA. V gave up 2 bases and J gave up 2 bases, with 9 bases separating them. The CDR3 sequence is 14 residues long. The CDR3 DNA reads as TGTGCCAGCAGCTTAAACTCGGGAAACTATGGCTACACCTTC. This gives the protein CASSLNSGNYGYTF.